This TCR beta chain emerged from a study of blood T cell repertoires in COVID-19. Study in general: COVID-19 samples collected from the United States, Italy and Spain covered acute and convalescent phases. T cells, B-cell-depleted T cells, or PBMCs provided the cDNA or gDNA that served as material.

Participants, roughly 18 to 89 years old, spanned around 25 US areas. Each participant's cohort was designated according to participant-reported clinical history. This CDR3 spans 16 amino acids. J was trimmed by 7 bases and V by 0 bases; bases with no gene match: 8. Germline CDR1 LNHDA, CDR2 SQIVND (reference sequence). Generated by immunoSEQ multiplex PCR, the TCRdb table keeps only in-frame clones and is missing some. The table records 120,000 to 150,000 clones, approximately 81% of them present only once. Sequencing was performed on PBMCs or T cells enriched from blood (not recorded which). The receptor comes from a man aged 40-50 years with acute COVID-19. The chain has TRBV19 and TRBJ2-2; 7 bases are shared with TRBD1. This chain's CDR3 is CASSIEGTANLGELFF. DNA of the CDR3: TGTGCCAGTAGTATAGAAGGGACAGCAAACCTCGGGGAGCTGTTTTTT.